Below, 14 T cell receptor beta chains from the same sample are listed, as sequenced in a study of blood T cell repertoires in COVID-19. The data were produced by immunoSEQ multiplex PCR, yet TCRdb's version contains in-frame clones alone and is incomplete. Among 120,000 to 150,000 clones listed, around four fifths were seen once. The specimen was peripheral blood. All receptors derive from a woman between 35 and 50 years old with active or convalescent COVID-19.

CDR3 DNA sequence: TGTGCCAGCAGCTTTTCCCCTAGGACAGATACGCAGTATTTT. It specifies CASSFSPRTDTQYF. This rearrangement joins TRBV11-2 to TRBJ2-3; D not certain. CDR3 length equals 14 residues. CDR1 is SGHAT, CDR2 FQNNGV, per germline. Deletions cut 3 bases from V and 3 bases from J, with 10 bases between. The variable domain in full, completed from reference TRBV11-2 and TRBJ2-3, reads EAGVAQSPRYKIIEKRQSVAFWCNPISGHATLYWYQQILGQGPKLLIQFQNNGVVDDSQLPKDRFSAERLKGVDSTLKIQPAKLEDSAVYLCASSFSPRTDTQYFGPGTRLTVL.

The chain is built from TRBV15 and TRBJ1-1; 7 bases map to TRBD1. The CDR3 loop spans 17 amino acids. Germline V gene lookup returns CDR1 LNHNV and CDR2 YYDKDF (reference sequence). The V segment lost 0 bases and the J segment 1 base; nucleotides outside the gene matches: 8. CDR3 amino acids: CATSRDLTGPENTEAFF. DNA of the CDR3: TGTGCCACCAGCAGAGATTTGACAGGGCCCGAGAACACTGAAGCTTTCTTT.

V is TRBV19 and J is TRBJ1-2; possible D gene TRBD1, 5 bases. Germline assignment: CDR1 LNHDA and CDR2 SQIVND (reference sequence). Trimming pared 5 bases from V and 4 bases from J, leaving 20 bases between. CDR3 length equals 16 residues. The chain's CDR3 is CASSPKGRGTTYGYTF. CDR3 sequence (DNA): TGTGCCAGTAGTCCTAAGGGAAGGGGAACTACCTATGGCTACACCTTC.

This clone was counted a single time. The CDR3 nucleotides are TGTGCCAGCCGAGGACAGGGGGCTCAGCCCCAGCATTTT. It encodes CASRGQGAQPQHF. The chain combines TRBV19 with TRBJ1-5; TRBD1 matches 11 bases. The CDR3 loop spans 13 amino acids. Per germline, CDR1 LNHDA and CDR2 SQIVND (reference sequence). J gave up 6 bases and V 9 bases, and 4 bases lay outside the gene matches.

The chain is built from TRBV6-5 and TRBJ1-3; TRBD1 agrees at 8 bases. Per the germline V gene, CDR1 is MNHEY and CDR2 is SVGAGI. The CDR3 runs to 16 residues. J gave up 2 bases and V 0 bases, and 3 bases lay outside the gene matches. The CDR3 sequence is CASSYSTQGAGNTIYF. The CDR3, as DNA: TGTGCCAGCAGTTACTCGACACAGGGGGCTGGAAACACCATATATTTT.

As DNA, the CDR3 is TGTGCCAGCAGCCCCTCTCCAGGGGCCTCCTACGAGCAGTACTTC. Translation gives CASSPSPGASYEQYF. The chain is built from TRBV6-5 and TRBJ2-7; the D gene is possibly TRBD1 (6 bases). There are 15 residues in the CDR3. Trimming shortened V by 6 bases and J by 0 bases, and 15 bases separated the two germline ends. The germline V gene has CDR1 MNHEY and CDR2 SVGAGI.

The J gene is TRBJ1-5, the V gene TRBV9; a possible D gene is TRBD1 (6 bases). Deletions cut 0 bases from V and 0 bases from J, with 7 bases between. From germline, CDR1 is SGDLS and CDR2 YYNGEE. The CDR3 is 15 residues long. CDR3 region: CASSVEGDSNQPQHF. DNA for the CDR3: TGTGCCAGCAGCGTAGAGGGGGATAGCAATCAGCCCCAGCATTTT.

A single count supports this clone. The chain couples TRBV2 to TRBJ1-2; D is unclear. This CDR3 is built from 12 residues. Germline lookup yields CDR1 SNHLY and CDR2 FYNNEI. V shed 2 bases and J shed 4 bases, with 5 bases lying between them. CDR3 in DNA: TGTGCCAGCAGTGAATCCTCCTATGGCTACACCTTC. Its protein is CASSESSYGYTF.

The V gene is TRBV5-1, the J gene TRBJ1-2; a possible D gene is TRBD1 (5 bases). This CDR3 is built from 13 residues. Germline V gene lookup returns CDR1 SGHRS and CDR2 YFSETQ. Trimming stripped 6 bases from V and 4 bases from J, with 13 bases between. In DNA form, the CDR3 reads TGCGCCAGCACCCGGGGGGATGGCTATGGCTACACCTTC. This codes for CASTRGDGYGYTF.

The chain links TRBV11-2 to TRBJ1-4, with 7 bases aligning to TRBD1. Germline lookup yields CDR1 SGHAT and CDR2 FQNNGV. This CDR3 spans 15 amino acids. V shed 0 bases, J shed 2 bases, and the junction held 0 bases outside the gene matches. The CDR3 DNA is TGTGCCAGCAGCTTAGAGACAGGGACTAATGAAAAACTGTTTTTT. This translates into CASSLETGTNEKLFF.

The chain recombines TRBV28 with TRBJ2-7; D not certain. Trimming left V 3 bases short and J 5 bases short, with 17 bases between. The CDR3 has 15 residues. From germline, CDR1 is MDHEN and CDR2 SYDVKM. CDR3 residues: CASSFTLGSVHEQYF. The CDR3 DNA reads TGTGCCAGCAGTTTTACGCTAGGCAGCGTCCACGAGCAGTACTTC.

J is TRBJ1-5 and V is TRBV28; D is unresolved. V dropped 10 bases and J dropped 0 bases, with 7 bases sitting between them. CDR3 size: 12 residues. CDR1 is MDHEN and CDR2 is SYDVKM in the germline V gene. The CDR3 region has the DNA TGTGCCACCGTCCTTAGCAATCAGCCCCAGCATTTT. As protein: CATVLSNQPQHF. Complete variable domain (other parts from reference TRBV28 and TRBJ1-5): DVKVTQSSRYLVKRTGEKVFLECVQDMDHENMFWYRQDPGLGLRLIYFSYDVKMKEKGDIPEGYSVSREKKERFSLILESASTNQTSMYLCATVLSNQPQHFGDGTRLSIL.

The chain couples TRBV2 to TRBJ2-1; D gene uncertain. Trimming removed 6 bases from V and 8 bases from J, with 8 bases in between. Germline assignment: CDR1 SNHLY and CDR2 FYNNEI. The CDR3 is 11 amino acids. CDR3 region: CASRAVDEQFF. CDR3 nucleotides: TGTGCCAGCAGGGCCGTGGATGAGCAGTTCTTC.

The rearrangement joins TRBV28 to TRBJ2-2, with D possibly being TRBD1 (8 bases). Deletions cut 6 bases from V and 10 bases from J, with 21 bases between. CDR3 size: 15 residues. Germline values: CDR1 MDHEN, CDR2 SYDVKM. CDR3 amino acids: CASRPGTAGQEELFF. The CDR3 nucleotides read TGTGCCAGCAGGCCCGGGACAGCGGGACAGGAGGAGCTGTTTTTT.